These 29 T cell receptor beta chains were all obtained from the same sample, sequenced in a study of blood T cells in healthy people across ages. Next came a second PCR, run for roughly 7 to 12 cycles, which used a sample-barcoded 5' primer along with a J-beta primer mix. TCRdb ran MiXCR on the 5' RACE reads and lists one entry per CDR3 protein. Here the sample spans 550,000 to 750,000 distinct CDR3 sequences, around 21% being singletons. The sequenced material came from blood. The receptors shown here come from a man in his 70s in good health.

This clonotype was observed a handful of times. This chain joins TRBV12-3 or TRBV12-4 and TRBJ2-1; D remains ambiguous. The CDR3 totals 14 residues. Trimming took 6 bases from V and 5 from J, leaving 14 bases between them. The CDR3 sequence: CASRPLSANNEQFF. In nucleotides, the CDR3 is TGTGCCAGCAGGCCACTAAGCGCTAACAATGAGCAGTTCTTC.

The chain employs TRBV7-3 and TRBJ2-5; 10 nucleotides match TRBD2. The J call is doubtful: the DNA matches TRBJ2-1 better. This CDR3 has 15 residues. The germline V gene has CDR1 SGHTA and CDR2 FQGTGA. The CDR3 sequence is CASSLIPSGGNEQFF. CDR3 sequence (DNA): TGTGCCAGCAGCTTAATTCCTAGCGGGGGCAATGAGCAGTTCTTC.

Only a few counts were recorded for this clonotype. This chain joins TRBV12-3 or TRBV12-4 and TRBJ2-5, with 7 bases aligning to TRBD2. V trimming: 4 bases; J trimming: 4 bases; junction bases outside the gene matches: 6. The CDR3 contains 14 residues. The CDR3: CASSWQGGRETQYF. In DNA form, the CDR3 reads TGTGCCAGCAGTTGGCAGGGAGGGAGAGAGACCCAGTACTTC.

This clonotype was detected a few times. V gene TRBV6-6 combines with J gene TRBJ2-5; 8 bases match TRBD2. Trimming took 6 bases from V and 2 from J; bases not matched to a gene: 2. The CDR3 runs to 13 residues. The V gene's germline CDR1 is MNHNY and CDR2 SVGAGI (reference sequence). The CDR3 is CASSGTRQETQYF. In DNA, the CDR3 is TGTGCCAGCAGCGGGACTAGACAAGAGACCCAGTACTTC.

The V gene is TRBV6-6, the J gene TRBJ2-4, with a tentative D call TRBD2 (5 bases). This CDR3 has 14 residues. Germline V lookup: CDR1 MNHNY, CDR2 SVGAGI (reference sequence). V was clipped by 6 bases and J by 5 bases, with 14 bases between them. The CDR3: CASSRKEAENIQYF. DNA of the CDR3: TGTGCCAGCAGCCGAAAGGAAGCGGAAAACATTCAGTACTTC.

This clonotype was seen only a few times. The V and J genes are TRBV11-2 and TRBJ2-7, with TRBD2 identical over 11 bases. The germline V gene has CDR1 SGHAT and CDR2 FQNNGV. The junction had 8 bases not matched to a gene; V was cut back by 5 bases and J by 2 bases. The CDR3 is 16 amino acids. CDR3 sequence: CASSHTVAGGPYEQYF. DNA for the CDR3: TGTGCCAGCAGCCACACCGTAGCGGGAGGGCCCTACGAGCAGTACTTC.

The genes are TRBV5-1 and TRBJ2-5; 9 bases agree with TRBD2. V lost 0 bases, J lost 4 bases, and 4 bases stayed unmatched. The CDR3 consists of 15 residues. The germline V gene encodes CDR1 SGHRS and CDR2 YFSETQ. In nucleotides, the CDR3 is TGCGCCAGCAGCTTGGCCAGCGGGAGGTCAGAGACCCAGTACTTC. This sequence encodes CASSLASGRSETQYF.

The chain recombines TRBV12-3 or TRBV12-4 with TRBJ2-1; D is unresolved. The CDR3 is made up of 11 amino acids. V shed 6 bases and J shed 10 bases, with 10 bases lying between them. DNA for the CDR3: TGTGCCAGCAGACTAATGGGCGAGCAGTTCTTC. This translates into CASRLMGEQFF.

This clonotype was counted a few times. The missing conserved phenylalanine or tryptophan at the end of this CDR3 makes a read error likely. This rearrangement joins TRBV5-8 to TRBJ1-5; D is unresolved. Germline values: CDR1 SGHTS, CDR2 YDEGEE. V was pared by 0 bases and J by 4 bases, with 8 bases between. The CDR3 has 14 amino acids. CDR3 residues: CASSLVGLNQPQHL. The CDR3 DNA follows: TGTGCCAGCAGCTTGGTAGGCCTGAATCAGCCCCAGCATCTT.

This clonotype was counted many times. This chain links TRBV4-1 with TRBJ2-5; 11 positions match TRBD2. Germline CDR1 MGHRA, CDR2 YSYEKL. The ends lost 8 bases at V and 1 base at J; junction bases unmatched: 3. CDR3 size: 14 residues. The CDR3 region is CASGTSGFQETQYF. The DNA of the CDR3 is TGCGCCAGCGGGACTAGCGGCTTCCAAGAGACCCAGTACTTC.

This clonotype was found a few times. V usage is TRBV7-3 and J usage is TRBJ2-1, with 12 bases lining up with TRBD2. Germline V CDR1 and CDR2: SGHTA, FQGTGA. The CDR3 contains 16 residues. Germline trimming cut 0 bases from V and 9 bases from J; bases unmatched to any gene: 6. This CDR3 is CASSLTPLAGGGEQFF. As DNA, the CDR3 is TGTGCCAGCAGCTTAACGCCACTAGCGGGAGGCGGTGAGCAGTTCTTC.

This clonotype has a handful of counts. Written as DNA, the CDR3 is TGTGCCAGCAGTTACCCACTAGCGGCAAGGGGGGAGCTGTTTTTT. Translating gives CASSYPLAARGELFF. V usage is TRBV6-2 or TRBV6-3 and J usage is TRBJ2-2, with 8 bases that match TRBD2. The CDR3 contains 15 residues. The V gene end was trimmed by 2 bases and the J gene end by 8 bases; junction bases not matched to a gene: 7. Looked up from germline, CDR1 is MNHEY and CDR2 is SVGEGT.

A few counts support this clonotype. CDR3 amino acids: CASKGEGLASYNEQFF. For the CDR3, the DNA is TGCGCCAGCAAAGGGGAAGGGCTAGCATCCTACAATGAGCAGTTCTTC. The genes are TRBV5-1 and TRBJ2-1; possibly TRBD1 or TRBD2 for D (5 bases each). This CDR3 spans 16 amino acids. V was trimmed by 6 bases and J by 1 base, leaving 17 bases between them. Looked up from germline, CDR1 is SGHRS and CDR2 is YFSETQ.

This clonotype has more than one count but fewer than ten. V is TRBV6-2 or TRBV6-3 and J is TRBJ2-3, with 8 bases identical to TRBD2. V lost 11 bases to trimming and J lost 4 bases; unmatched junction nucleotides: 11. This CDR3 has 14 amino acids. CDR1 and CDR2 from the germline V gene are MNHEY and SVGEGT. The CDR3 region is CAHTGLVPADTQYF. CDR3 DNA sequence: TGTGCCCACACGGGACTAGTCCCGGCAGATACGCAGTATTTT.

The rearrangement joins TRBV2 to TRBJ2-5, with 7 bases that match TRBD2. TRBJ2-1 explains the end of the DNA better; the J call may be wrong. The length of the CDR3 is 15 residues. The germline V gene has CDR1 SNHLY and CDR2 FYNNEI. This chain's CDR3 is CASMRVAGFYNEQFF. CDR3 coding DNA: TGTGCCAGCATGAGGGTAGCGGGTTTCTACAATGAGCAGTTCTTC.

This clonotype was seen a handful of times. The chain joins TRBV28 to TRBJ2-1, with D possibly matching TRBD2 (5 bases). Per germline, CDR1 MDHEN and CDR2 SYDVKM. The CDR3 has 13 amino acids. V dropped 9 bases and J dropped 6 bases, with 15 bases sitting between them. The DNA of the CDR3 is TGTGCCAGTCTACCCTCGGGATCCAATGAGCAGTTCTTC. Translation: CASLPSGSNEQFF.

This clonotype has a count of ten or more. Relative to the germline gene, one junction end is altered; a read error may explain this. The CDR3 DNA sequence: TGTGCCAGCAGCTTGGTGCGGGATGGAGAGACCCAGTACTTC. Translating it yields CASSLVRDGETQYF. V is TRBV5-1 and J is TRBJ2-5, with D maybe TRBD2 (6 bases). The CDR3 spans 14 residues. CDR1 SGHRS and CDR2 YFSETQ come from the germline V gene.

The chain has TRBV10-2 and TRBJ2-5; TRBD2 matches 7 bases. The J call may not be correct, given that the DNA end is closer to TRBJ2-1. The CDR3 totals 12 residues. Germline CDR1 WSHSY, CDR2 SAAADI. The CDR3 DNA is TGCGCCAGCGGAGGGACTACCGATGAGCAGTTCTTC. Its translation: CASGGTTDEQFF.

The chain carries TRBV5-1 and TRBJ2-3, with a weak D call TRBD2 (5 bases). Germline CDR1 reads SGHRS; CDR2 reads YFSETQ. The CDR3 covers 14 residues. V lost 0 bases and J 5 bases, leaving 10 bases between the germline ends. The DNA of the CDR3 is TGCGCCAGCAGCTTGGCCCGAGGGAAAGATACGCAGTATTTT. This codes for CASSLARGKDTQYF. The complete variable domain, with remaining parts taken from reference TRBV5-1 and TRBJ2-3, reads KAGVTQTPRYLIKTRGQQVTLSCSPISGHRSVSWYQQTPGQGLQFLFEYFSETQRNKGNFPGRFSGRQFSNSRSEMNVSTLELGDSALYLCASSLARGKDTQYFGPGTRLTVL.

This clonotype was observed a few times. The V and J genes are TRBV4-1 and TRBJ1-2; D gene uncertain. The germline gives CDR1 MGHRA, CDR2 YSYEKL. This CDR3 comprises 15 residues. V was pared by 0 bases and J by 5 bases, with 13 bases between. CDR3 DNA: TGCGCCAGCAGCCAAGATCAGGATCCCTATTATGGCTACACCTTC. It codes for CASSQDQDPYYGYTF.

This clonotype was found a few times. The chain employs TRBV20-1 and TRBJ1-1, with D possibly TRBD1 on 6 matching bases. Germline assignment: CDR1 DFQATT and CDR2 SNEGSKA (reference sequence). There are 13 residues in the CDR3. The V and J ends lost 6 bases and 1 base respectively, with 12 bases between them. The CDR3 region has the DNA TGCAGTGCGCCAGTACAGGGGAACACTGAAGCTTTCTTT. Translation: CSAPVQGNTEAFF.

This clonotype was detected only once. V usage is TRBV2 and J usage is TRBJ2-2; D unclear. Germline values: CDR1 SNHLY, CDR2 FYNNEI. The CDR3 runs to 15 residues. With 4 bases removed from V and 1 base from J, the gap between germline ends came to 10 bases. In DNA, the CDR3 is TGTGCCAGCAGTGGAGGTGCCCTGAACACCGGGGAGCTGTTTTTT. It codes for CASSGGALNTGELFF.

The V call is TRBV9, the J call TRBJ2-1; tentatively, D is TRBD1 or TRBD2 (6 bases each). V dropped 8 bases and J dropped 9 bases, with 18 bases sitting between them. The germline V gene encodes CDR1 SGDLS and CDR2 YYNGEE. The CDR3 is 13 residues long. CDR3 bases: TGTGCCAGACCAAAAGGGGGGCTTGGTGAGCAGTTCTTC. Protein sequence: CARPKGGLGEQFF. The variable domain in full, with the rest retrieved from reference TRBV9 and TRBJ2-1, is DSGVTQTPKHLITATGQRVTLRCSPRSGDLSVYWYQQSLDQGLQFLIQYYNGEERAKGNILERFSAQQFPDLHSELNLSSLELGDSALYFCARPKGGLGEQFFGPGTRLTVL.

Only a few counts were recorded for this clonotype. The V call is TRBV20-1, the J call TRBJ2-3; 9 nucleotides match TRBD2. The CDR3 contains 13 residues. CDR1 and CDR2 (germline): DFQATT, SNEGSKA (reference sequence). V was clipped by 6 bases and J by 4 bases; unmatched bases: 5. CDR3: CSAHVAGADTQYF. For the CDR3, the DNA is TGCAGTGCGCATGTAGCGGGAGCAGATACGCAGTATTTT.

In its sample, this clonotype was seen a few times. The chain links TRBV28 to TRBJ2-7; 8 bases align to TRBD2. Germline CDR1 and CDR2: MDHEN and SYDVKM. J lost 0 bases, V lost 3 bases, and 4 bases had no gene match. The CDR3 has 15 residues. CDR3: CASSFSGASSYEQYF. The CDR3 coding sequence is TGTGCCAGCAGTTTTAGCGGGGCGAGCTCCTACGAGCAGTACTTC.

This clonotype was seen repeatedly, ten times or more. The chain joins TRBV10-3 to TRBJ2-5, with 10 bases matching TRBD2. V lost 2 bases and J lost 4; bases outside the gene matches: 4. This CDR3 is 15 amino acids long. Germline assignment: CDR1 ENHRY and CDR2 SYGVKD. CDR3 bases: TGTGCCATCAGTGAGGGGCGACTAGCGGGAGAGACCCAGTACTTC. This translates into CAISEGRLAGETQYF.

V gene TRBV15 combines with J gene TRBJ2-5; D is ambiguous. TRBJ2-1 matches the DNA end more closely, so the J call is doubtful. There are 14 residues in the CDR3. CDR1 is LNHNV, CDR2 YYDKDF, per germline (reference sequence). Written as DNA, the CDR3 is TGTGCCACCAGCAGTCGAACTGGTTTCAATGAGCAGTTCTTC. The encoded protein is CATSSRTGFNEQFF.

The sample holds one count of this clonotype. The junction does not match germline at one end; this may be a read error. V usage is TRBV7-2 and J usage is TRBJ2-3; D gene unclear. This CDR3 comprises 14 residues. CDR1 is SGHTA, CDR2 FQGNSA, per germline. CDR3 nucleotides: TGTGCCAGCAGCTTTCATCCTGCCACAGATACGCAGTACTTT. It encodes CASSFHPATDTQYF.

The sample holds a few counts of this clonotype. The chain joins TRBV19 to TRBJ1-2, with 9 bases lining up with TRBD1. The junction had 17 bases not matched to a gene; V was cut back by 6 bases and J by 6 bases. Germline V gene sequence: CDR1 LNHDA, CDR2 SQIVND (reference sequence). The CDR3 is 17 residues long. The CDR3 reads CASSLLLGQGKRDGYTF. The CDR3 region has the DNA TGTGCCAGTAGCCTACTTCTCGGACAGGGGAAGAGGGATGGCTACACCTTC.